Sequencing of this TCR beta chain was carried out in a study of T-cell memory formation after mild COVID-19. Constant-segment primers were used for 5'RACE, and the resulting TCR alpha and TCR beta cDNA libraries carried sample barcodes and UMIs. TCRdb recomputed calls from the 5' RACE reads with MiXCR, one row per CDR3 protein. Of some 120,000 distinct CDR3 sequences listed, approximately 15% are singletons. The CDR3 extends over 16 amino acids. Germline values: CDR1 MGHDK, CDR2 SYGVNS. After removal of 1 base from V and 5 bases from J, the junction contained 10 bases not matched to a gene. This chain joins TRBV25-1 and TRBJ2-5; 7 positions match TRBD2. This TCR was recovered from an adult woman who had mild COVID-19 (a few samples of this study predate the infection). Cell type and time point are not known. What was sequenced was PBMCs or a T cell subset sorted from them (not recorded which). For the CDR3, the DNA is TGTGCCAGCAGTGAATCGGGAGGAGGGGCTAGGGAGACCCAGTACTTC. Translation gives CASSESGGGARETQYF.